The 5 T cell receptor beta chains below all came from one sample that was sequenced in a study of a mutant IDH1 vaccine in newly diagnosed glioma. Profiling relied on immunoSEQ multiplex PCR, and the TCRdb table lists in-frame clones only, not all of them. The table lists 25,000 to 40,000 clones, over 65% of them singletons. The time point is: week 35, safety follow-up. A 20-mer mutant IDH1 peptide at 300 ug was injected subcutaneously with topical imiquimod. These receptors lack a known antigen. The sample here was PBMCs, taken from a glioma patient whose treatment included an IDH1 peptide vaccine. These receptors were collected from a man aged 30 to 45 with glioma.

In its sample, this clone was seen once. This CDR3 reads CSVLRDGNEKLFF. CDR3 DNA sequence: TGCAGCGTTCTCCGGGACGGCAATGAAAAACTGTTTTTT. This chain uses TRBV29-1 with TRBJ1-4; perhaps TRBD1 as D (5 bases). The CDR3 is made up of 13 amino acids. The V gene's germline CDR1 is SQVTM and CDR2 ANQGSEA. With 5 bases removed from V and 5 bases from J, the gap between germline ends came to 12 bases.

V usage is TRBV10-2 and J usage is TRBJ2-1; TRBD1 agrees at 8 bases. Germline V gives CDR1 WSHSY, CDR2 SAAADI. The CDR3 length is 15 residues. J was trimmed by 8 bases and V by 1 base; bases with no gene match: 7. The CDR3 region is CASSELAAGGDEQFF. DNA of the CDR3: TGCGCCAGCAGTGAGTTGGCGGCAGGGGGCGATGAGCAGTTCTTC.

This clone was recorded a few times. The CDR3 sequence: CASSRRGANEKLFF. The CDR3 nucleotides are TGTGCCAGCAGCAGGCGGGGAGCTAATGAAAAACTGTTTTTT. The chain joins TRBV7-6 to TRBJ1-4; no clear D gene. This CDR3 comprises 14 residues. Germline CDR1 reads SGHVS; CDR2 reads FNYEAQ. The V end was cut by 5 bases, the J end by 3 bases, with 10 bases between. Complete variable domain (other parts from reference TRBV7-6 and TRBJ1-4): GAGVSQSPRYKVTKRGQDVALRCDPISGHVSLYWYRQALGQGPEFLTYFNYEAQQDKSGLPNDRFSAERPEGSISTLTIQRTEQRDSAMYRCASSRRGANEKLFFGSGTQLSVL.

The CDR3 reads CASRGLARFEQFF. The CDR3 DNA reads TGCGCCAGCAGGGGACTAGCTCGGTTTGAGCAGTTCTTC. The V and J genes are TRBV5-1 and TRBJ2-1; 9 bases line up with TRBD2. Germline CDR1 and CDR2: SGHRS and YFSETQ. The CDR3 is 13 residues long. The V segment lost 5 bases and the J segment 9 bases; nucleotides outside the gene matches: 6. Full variable domain (outside the CDR3, taken from reference TRBV5-1 and TRBJ2-1): KAGVTQTPRYLIKTRGQQVTLSCSPISGHRSVSWYQQTPGQGLQFLFEYFSETQRNKGNFPGRFSGRQFSNSRSEMNVSTLELGDSALYLCASRGLARFEQFFGPGTRLTVL.

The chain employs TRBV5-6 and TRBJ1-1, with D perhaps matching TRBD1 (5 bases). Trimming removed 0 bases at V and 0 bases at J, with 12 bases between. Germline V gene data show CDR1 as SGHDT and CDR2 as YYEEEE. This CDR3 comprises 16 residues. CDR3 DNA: TGTGCCAGCAGCTTGGCCTTAGGGGTCGTGAACACTGAAGCTTTCTTT. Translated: CASSLALGVVNTEAFF.